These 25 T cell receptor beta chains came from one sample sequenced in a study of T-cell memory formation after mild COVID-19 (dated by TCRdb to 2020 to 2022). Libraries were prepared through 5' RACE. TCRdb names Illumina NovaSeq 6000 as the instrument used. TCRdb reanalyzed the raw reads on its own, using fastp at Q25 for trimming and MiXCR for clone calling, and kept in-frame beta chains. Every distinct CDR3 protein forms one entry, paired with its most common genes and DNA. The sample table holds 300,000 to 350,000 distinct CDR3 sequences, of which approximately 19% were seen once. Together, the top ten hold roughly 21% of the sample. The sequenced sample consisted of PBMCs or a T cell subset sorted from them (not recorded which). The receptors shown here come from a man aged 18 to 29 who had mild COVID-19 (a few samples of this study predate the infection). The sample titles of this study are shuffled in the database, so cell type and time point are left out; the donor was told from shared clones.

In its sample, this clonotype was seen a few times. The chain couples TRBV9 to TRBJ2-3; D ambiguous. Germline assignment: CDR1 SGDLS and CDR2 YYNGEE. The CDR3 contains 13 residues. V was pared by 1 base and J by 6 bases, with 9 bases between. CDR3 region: CASSVTWMDTQYF. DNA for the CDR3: TGTGCCAGCAGCGTAACGTGGATGGATACGCAGTATTTT. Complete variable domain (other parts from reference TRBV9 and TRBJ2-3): DSGVTQTPKHLITATGQRVTLRCSPRSGDLSVYWYQQSLDQGLQFLIQYYNGEERAKGNILERFSAQQFPDLHSELNLSSLELGDSALYFCASSVTWMDTQYFGPGTRLTVL.

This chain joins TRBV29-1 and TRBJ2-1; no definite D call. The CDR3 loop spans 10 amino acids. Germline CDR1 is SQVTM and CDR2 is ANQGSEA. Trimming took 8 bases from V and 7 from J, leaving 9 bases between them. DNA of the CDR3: TGCAGCACCGTCGATAATGAGCAGTTCTTC. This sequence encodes CSTVDNEQFF.

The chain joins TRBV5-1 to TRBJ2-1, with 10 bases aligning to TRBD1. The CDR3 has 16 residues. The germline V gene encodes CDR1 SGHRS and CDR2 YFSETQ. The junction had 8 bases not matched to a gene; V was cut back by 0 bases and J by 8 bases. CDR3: CASSLGSGTGAHEQFF. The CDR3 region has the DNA TGCGCCAGCAGCTTGGGATCCGGGACAGGGGCCCATGAGCAGTTCTTC.

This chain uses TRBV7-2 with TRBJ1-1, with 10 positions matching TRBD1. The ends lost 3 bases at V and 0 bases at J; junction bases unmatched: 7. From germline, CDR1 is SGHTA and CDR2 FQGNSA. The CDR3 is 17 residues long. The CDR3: CASSFGTGAILNTEAFF. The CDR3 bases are TGTGCCAGCAGCTTCGGGACAGGGGCGATCTTGAACACTGAAGCTTTCTTT.

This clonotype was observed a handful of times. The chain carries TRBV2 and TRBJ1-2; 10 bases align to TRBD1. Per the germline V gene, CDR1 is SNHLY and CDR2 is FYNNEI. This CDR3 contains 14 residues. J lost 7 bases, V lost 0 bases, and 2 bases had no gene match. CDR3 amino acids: CASSEAGTGAGYTF. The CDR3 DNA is TGTGCCAGCAGTGAAGCCGGGACAGGGGCTGGCTACACCTTC.

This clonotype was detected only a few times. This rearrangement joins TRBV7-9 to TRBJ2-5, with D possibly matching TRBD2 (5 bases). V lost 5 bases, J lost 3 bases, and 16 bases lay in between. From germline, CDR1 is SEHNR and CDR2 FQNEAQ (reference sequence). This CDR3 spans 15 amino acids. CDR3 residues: CASSARPVEEETQYF. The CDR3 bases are TGTGCCAGCAGCGCCCGCCCCGTGGAGGAAGAGACCCAGTACTTC.

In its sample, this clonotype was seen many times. DNA for the CDR3: TGTGCCAGCAGCCCAGGATTTAGCGGGGGTTCCTCCTACGAGCAGTACTTC. It yields the protein CASSPGFSGGSSYEQYF. The gene calls are TRBV7-9 and TRBJ2-7; 9 bases fit TRBD2. The J segment lost 0 bases and the V segment lost 5 bases, leaving 11 bases of the junction unmatched. The CDR3 runs 17 residues. Germline values: CDR1 SEHNR, CDR2 FQNEAQ (reference sequence).

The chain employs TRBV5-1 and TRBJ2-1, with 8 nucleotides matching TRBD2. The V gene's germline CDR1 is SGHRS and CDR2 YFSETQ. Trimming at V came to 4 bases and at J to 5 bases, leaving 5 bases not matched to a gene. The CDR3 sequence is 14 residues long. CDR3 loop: CASSPAGLDNEQFF. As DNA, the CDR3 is TGCGCCAGCAGCCCGGCGGGACTAGACAATGAGCAGTTCTTC.

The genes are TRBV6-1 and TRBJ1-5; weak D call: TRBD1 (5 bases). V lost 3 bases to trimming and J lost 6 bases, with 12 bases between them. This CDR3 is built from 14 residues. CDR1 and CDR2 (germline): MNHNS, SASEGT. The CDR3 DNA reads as TGTGCCAGCAGTGAGGTGGGGCAAGGTCAGCCCCAGCATTTT. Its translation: CASSEVGQGQPQHF.

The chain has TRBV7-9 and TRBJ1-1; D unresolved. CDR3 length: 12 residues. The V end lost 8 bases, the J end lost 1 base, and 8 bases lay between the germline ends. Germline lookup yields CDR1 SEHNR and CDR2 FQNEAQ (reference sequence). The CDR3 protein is CASESANTEAFF. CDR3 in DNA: TGTGCCAGCGAGAGCGCGAACACTGAAGCTTTCTTT.

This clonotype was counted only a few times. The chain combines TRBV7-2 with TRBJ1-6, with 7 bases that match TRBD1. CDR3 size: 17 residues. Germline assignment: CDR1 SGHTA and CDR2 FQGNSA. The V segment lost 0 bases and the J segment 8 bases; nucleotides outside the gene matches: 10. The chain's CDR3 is CASSLASSRQGYSPLHF. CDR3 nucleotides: TGTGCCAGCAGCTTAGCTTCCTCACGACAGGGATATTCACCCCTCCACTTT. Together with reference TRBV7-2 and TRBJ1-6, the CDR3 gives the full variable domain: GAGVSQSPSNKVTEKGKDVELRCDPISGHTALYWYRQSLGQGLEFLIYFQGNSAPDKSGLPSDRFSAERTGGSVSTLTIQRTQQEDSAVYLCASSLASSRQGYSPLHFGNGTRLTVT.

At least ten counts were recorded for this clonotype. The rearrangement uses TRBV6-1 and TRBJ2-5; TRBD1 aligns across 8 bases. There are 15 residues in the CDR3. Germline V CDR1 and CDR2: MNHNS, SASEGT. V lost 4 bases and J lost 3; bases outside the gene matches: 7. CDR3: CASSVGQGLKETQYF. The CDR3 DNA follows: TGTGCCAGCAGTGTTGGACAGGGCCTAAAAGAGACCCAGTACTTC.

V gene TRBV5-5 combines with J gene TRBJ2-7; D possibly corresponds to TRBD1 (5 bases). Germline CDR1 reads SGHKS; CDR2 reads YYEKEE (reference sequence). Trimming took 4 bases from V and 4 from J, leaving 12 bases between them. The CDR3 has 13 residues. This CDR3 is CASSTTVIYEQYV. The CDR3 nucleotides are TGTGCCAGCAGCACGACAGTAATATACGAGCAGTACGTC.

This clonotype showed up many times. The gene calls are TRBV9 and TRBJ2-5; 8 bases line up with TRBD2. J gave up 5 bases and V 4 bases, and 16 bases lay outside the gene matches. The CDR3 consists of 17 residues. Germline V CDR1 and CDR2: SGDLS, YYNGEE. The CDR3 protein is CASSPRSSSGGAETQYF. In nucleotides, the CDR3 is TGTGCCAGCAGCCCCCGCTCCTCCAGCGGGGGCGCCGAGACCCAGTACTTC.

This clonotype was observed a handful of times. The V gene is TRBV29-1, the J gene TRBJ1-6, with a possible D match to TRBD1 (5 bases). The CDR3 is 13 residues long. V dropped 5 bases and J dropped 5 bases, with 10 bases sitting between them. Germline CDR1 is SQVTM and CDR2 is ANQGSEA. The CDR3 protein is CSVTRGHNSPLHF. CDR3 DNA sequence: TGCAGCGTTACCCGGGGCCATAATTCACCCCTCCACTTT.

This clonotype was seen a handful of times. CDR3 nucleotides: TGTGCCAGCAGTTTCGGGACAGGGGGCGATGAGCAGTACTTC. Protein sequence: CASSFGTGGDEQYF. J is TRBJ2-7 and V is TRBV12-3 or TRBV12-4; 12 nucleotides align to TRBD1. The J segment lost 7 bases and the V segment lost 3 bases, leaving 4 bases of the junction unmatched. This CDR3 spans 14 amino acids.

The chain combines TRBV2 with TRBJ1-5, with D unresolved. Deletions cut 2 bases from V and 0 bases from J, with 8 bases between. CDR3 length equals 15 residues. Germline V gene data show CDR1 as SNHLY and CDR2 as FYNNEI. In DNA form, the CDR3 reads TGTGCCAGCAGTGAATTGGGGAATAGCAATCAGCCCCAGCATTTT. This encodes CASSELGNSNQPQHF.

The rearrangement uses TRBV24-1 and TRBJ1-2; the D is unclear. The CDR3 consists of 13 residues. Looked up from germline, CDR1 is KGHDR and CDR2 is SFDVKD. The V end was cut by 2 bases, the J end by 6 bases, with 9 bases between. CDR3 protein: CATSDSAANGYTF. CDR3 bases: TGTGCCACCAGTGATTCAGCGGCGAATGGCTACACCTTC.

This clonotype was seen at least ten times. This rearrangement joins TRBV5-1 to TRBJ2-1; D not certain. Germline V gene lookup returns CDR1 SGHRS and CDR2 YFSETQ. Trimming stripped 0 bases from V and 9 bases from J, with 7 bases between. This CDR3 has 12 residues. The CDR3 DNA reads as TGCGCCAGCAGCTTGGTGATGGGTGAGCAGTTCTTC. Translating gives CASSLVMGEQFF.

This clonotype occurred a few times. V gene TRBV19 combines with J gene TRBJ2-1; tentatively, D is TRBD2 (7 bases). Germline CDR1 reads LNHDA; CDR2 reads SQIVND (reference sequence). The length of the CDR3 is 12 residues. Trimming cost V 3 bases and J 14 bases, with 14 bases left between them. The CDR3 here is CASSMGGARKFF. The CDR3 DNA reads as TGTGCCAGTAGTATGGGGGGGGCGCGGAAGTTCTTC.

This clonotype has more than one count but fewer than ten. CDR3 loop: CASSHRRTGGPNTGELFF. In nucleotides, the CDR3 is TGCGCCAGCAGCCACCGTCGGACAGGGGGCCCCAACACCGGGGAGCTGTTTTTT. The chain uses TRBV4-1 and TRBJ2-2; TRBD1 matches 11 bases. Trimming at V came to 3 bases and at J to 2 bases, leaving 8 bases not matched to a gene. The CDR3 length is 18 residues. Germline CDR1 MGHRA, CDR2 YSYEKL.

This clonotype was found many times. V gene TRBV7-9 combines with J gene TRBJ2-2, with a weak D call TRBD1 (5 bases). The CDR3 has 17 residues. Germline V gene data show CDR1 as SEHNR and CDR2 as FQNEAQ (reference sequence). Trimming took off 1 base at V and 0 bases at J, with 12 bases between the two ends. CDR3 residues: CASSLVAQATNTGELFF. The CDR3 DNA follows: TGTGCCAGCAGCTTAGTCGCACAGGCTACGAACACCGGGGAGCTGTTTTTT.

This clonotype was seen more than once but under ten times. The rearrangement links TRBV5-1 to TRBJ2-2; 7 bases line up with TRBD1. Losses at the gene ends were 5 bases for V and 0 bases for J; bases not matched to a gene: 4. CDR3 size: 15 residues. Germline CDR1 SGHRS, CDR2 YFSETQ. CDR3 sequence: CASRSGTANTGELFF. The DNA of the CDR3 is TGCGCCAGCAGATCCGGGACAGCGAACACCGGGGAGCTGTTTTTT.

CDR3 sequence (DNA): TGTGCCAGCAGCCCGACTTGGCCTGATAGGTCACCCCTCCACTTT. Encoded protein: CASSPTWPDRSPLHF. The chain is built from TRBV3-1 and TRBJ1-6; D remains ambiguous. Trimming took 4 bases from V and 10 from J, leaving 17 bases between them. This CDR3 has 15 amino acids. Germline loops: CDR1 LGHDT, CDR2 YNNKEL (reference sequence).

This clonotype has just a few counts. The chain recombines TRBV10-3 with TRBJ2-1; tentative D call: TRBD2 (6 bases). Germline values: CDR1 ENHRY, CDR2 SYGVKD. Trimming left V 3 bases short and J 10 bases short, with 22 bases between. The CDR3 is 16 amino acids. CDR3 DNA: TGTGCCATCAGTGAAATGGGCGGGGCTGTCTCGGCGGAGCAGTTCTTC. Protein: CAISEMGGAVSAEQFF.